This section outlines one TCR beta chain sequence together with its context. The source of the sample is a study of blood T cell repertoires in COVID-19. Per the germline V gene, CDR1 is SGHRS and CDR2 is YFSETQ. The germline V and J ends were trimmed by 5 bases and 0 bases, with 8 bases remaining between them. The CDR3 has 14 residues. Only in-frame clones appear in the TCRdb table, and some are missing; sequencing was by immunoSEQ multiplex PCR. This sample carries 200,000 to 250,000 clones, over 75% of them seen once, and the ten largest clones take more than 1.5%. The chain has TRBV5-1 and TRBJ1-4; a possible D gene is TRBD1 (5 bases). The receptor comes from a man aged 30-40 years who had recovered from COVID-19. Sequenced material: peripheral blood. This chain's CDR3 is CASSRGATNEKLFF. CDR3 in DNA: TGCGCCAGCAGTCGGGGGGCAACTAATGAAAAACTGTTTTTT.